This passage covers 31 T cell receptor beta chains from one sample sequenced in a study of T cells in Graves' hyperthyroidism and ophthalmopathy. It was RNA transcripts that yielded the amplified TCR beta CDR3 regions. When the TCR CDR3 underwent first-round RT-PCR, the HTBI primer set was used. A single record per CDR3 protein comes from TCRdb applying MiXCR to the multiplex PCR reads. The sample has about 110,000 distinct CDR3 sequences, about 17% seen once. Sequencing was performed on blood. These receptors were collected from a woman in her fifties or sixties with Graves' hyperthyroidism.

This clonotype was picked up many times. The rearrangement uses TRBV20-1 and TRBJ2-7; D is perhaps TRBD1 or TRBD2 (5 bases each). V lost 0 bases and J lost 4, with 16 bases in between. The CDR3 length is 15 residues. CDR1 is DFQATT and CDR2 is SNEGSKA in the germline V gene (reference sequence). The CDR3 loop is CSARDPLARGYEQYF. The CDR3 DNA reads TGCAGTGCTAGAGACCCATTGGCGAGGGGTTACGAGCAGTACTTC.

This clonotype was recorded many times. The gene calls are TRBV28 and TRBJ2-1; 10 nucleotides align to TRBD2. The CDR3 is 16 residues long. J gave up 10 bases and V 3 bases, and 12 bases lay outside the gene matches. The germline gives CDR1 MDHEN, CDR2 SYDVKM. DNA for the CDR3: TGTGCCAGCAGTTTCCCACAGCGGGAGGGACGAAAAGAGCAGTTCTTC. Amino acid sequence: CASSFPQREGRKEQFF.

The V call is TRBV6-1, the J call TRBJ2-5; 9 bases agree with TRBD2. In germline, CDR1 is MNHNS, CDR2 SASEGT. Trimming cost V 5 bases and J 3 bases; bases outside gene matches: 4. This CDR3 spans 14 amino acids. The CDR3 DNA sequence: TGTGCCAGCAGTCCTATAGCGGGAGAAGAGACCCAGTACTTC. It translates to CASSPIAGEETQYF.

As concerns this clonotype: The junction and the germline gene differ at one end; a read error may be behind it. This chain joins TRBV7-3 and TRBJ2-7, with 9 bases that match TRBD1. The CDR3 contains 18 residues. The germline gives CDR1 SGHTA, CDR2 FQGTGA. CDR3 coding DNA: TGCGCCAGCAGCCAAGATAGGACCGGGACAGGGTTTGACTACGAGCAGTACTTC. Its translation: CASSQDRTGTGFDYEQYF.

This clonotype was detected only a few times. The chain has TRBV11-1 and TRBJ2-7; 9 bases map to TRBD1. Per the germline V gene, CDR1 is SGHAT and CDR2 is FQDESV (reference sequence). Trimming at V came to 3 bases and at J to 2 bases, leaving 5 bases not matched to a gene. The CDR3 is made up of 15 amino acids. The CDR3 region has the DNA TGTGCCAGCAGCTTTGGGACAGGGACAACCTACGAGCAGTACTTC. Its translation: CASSFGTGTTYEQYF.

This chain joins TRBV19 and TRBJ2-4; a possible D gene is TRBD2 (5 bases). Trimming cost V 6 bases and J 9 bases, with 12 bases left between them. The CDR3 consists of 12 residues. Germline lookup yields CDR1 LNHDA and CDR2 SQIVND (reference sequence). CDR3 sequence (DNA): TGTGCCAGTAGCCCGGGGAGCTTCATTCAGTACTTC. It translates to CASSPGSFIQYF.

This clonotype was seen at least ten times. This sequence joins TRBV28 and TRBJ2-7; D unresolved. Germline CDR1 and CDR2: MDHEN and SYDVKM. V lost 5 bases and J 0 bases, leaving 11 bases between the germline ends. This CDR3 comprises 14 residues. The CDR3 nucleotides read TGTGCCAGCAGTCCCGCGTGGAACTCCTACGAGCAGTACTTC. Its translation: CASSPAWNSYEQYF.

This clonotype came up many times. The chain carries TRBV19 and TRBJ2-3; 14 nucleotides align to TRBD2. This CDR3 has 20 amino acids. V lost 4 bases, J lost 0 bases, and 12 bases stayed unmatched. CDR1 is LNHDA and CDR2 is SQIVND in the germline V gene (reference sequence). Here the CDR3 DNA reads TGTGCCAGTAGTACCTTGTCCGGGACTAGCGGGAGCATTAGCACAGATACGCAGTATTTT. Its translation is CASSTLSGTSGSISTDTQYF. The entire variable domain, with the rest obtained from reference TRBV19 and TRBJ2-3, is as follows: DGGITQSPKYLFRKEGQNVTLSCEQNLNHDAMYWYRQDPGQGLRLIYYSQIVNDFQKGDIAEGYSVSREKKESFPLTVTSAQKNPTAFYLCASSTLSGTSGSISTDTQYFGPGTRLTVL.

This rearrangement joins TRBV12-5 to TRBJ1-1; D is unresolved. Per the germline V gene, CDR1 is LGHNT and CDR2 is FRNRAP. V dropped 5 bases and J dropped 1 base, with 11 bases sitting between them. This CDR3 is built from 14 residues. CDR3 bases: TGTGCTAGTGGTCCCCTGGGCACGAACACTGAAGCTTTCTTT. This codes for CASGPLGTNTEAFF.

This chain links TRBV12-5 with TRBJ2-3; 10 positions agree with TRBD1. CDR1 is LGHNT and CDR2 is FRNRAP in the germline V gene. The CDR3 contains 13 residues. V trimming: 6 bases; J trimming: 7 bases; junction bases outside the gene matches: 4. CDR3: CASGRQGANTQYF. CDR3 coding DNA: TGTGCTAGTGGACGACAGGGGGCAAATACGCAGTATTTT.

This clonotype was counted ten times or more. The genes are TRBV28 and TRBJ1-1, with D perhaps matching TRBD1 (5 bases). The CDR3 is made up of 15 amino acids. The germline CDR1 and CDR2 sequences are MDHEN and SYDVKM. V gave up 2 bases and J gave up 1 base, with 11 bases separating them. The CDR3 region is CASSLTGPKNTEAFF. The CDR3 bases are TGTGCCAGCAGTTTAACAGGACCGAAGAACACTGAAGCTTTCTTT. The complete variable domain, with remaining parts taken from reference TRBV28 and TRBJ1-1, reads DVKVTQSSRYLVKRTGEKVFLECVQDMDHENMFWYRQDPGLGLRLIYFSYDVKMKEKGDIPEGYSVSREKKERFSLILESASTNQTSMYLCASSLTGPKNTEAFFGQGTRLTVV.

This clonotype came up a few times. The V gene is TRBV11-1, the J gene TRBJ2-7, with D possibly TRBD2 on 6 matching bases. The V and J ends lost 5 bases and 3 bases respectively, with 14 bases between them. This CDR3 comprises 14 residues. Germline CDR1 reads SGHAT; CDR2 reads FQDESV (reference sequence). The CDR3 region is CASSPFGGLYEQYF. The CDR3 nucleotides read TGTGCCAGCAGCCCCTTCGGGGGTCTCTACGAGCAGTACTTC.

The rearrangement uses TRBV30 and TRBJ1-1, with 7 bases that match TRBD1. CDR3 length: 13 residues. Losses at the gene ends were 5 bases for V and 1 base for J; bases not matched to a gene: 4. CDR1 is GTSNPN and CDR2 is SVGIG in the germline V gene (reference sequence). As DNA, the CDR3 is TGTGCCTGGGCCCGGACAGGGAACACTGAAGCTTTCTTT. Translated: CAWARTGNTEAFF.

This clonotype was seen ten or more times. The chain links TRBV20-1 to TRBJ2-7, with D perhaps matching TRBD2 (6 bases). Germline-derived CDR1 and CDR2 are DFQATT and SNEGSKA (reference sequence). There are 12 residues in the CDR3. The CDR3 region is CSASSGAYGQYV. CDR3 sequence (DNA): TGCAGTGCTAGCTCGGGAGCTTACGGGCAGTACGTC.

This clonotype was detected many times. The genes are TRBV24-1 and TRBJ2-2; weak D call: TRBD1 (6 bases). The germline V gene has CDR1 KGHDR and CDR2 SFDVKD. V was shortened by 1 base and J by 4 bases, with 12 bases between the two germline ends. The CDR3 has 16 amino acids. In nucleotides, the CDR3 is TGTGCCACCAGTGATTTCGGGACAAGTACCACCGGGGAGCTGTTTTTT. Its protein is CATSDFGTSTTGELFF.

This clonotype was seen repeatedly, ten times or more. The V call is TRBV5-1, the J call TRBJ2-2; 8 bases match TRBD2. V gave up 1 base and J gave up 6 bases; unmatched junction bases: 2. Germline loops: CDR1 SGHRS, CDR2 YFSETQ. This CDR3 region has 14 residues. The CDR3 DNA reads TGCGCCAGCAGCTTGCAAGCGGGAGCCGGGGAGCTGTTTTTT. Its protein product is CASSLQAGAGELFF. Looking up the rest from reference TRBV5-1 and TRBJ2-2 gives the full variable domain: KAGVTQTPRYLIKTRGQQVTLSCSPISGHRSVSWYQQTPGQGLQFLFEYFSETQRNKGNFPGRFSGRQFSNSRSEMNVSTLELGDSALYLCASSLQAGAGELFFGEGSRLTVL.

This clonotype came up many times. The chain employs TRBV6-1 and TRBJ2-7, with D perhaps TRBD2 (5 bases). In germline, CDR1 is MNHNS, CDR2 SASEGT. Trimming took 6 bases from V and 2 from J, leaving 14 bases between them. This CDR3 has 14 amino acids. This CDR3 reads CASSRENGPYEQYV. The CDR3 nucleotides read TGTGCCAGCAGCCGGGAAAACGGACCCTACGAGCAGTACGTC.

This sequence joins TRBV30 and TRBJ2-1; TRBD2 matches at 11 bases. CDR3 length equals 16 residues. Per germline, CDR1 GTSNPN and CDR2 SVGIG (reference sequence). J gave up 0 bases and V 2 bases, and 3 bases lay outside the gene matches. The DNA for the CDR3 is TGTGCCTGGAGTTTAACTAGCGGGGGCTCCTACAATGAGCAGTTCTTC. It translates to CAWSLTSGGSYNEQFF.

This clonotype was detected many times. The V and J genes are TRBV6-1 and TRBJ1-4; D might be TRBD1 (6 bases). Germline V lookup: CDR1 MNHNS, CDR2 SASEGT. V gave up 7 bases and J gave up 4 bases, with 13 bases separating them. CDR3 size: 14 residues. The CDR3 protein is CASTPGHRNEKLFF. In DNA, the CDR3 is TGTGCCAGCACCCCGGGACACCGTAATGAAAAACTGTTTTTT.

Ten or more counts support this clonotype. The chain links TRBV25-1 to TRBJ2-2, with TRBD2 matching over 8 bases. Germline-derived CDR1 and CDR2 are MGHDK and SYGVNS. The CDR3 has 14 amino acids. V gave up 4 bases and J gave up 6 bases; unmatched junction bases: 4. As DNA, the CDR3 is TGTGCCAGCAGTGTCGGGGGGGGGGCCGGGGAGCTGTTTTTT. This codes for CASSVGGGAGELFF.

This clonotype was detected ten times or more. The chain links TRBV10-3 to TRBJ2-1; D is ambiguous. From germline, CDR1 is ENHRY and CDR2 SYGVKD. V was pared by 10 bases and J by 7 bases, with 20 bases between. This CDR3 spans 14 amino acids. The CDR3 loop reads CASSFSAEANEQFF. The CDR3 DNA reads TGTGCCAGCTCGTTTTCGGCCGAGGCGAATGAGCAGTTCTTC.

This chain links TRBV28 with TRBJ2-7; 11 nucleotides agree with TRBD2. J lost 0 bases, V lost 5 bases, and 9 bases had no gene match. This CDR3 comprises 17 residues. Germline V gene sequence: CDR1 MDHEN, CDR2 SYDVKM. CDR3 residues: CASSVVLAGDYSYEQYF. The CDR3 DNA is TGTGCCAGCAGTGTGGTACTAGCGGGGGATTACTCCTACGAGCAGTACTTC.

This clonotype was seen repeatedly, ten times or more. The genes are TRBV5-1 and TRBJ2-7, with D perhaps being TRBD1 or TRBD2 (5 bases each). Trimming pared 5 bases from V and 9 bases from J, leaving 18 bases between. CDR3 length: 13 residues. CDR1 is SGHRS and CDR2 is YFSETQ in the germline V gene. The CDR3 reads CASSQGVHLGQYF. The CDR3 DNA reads TGCGCCAGCAGTCAGGGAGTGCATCTCGGGCAGTACTTC.

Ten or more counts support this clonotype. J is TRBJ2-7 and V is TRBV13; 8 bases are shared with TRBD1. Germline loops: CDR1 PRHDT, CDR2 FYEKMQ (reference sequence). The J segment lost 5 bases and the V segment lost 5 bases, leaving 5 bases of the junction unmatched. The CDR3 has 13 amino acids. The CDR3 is CASSRTGIDEQYF. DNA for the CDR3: TGTGCCAGCAGCCGGACAGGGATTGACGAGCAGTACTTC.

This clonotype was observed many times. The CDR3 protein is CASRAQSTDTQYF. The CDR3 bases are TGTGCCAGCAGAGCACAGAGCACAGATACGCAGTATTTT. The chain has TRBV2 and TRBJ2-3; D uncertain. The CDR3 covers 13 residues. Between the trimmed V and J ends, which lost 6 bases and 0 bases, there was a span of 7 bases. Germline values: CDR1 SNHLY, CDR2 FYNNEI.

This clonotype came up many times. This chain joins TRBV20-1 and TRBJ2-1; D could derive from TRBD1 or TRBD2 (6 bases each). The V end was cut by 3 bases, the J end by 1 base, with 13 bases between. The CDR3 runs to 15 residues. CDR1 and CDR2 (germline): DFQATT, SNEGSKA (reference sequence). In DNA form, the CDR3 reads TGCAGTGCTAGTCCGGGGGCCCTATCCTACAATGAGCAGTTCTTC. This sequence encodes CSASPGALSYNEQFF.

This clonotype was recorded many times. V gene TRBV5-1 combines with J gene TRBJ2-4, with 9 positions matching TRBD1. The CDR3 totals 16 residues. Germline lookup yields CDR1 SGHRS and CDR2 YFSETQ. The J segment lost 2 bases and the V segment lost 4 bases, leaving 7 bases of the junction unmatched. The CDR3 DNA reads TGCGCCAGCAGCGCGCGGGACAGGGAGTCCAAAAACATTCAGTACTTC. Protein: CASSARDRESKNIQYF.

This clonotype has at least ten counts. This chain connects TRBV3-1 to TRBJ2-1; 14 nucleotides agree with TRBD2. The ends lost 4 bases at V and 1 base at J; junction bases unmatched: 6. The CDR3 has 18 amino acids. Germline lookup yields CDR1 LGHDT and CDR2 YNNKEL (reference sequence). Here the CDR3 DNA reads TGTGCCAGCAGCCCGATAGGGACTAGCGGGAGATCCTACAATGAGCAGTTCTTC. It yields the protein CASSPIGTSGRSYNEQFF.

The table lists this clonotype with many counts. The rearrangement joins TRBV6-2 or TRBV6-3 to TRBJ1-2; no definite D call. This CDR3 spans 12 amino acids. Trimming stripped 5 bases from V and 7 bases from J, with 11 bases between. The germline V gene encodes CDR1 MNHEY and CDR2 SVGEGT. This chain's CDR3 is CASSTVPGGYTF. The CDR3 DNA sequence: TGTGCCAGCAGTACCGTCCCGGGTGGCTACACCTTC.

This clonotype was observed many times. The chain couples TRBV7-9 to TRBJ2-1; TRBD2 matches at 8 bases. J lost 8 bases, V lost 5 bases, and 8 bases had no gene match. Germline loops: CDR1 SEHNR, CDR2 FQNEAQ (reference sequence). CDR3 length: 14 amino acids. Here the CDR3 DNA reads TGTGCCAGCAGCCAGGGACTAGGGGGGGATGAGCAGTTCTTC. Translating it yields CASSQGLGGDEQFF.

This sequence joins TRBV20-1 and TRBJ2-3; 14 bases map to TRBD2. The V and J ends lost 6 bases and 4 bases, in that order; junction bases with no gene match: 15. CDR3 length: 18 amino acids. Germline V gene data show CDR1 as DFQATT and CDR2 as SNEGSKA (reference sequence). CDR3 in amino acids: CSAPGTGTSGSQPDTQYF. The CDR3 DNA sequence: TGCAGTGCCCCCGGGACCGGGACTAGCGGGAGTCAGCCAGATACGCAGTATTTT.